These 18 T cell receptor beta chains share one sample of origin, sequenced in a study of cytomegalovirus exposure and HLA in healthy donors. The primer mix had 60 Vbeta and 13 Jbeta primers. The table came from immunoSEQ multiplex PCR; TCRdb's copy has only in-frame clones and leaves some out. The data contain over 100,000 clones, 55% to 65% of them singletons. The specimen was PBMCs. The receptors come from a woman in her 30s in good health and CMV-seronegative.

This clone was counted only a few times. The chain carries TRBV5-4 and TRBJ2-7; possibly TRBD1 for D (5 bases). Germline CDR1 SGHNT, CDR2 YYREEE (reference sequence). The CDR3 runs to 15 residues. V lost 1 base and J 0 bases, leaving 11 bases between the germline ends. The chain's CDR3 is CASSLNGQSSYEQYF. In nucleotides, the CDR3 is TGTGCCAGCAGCTTGAATGGACAAAGCTCCTACGAGCAGTACTTC.

This clone appeared a single time. The V gene is TRBV5-8, the J gene TRBJ1-5; a possible D gene is TRBD1 (5 bases). Germline values: CDR1 SGHTS, CDR2 YDEGEE. V was trimmed by 2 bases and J by 1 base, leaving 19 bases between them. The CDR3 spans 18 residues. The CDR3 protein is CASSFYAGGVKSNQPQHF. CDR3 nucleotides: TGTGCCAGCAGCTTCTACGCGGGAGGGGTCAAAAGCAATCAGCCCCAGCATTTT.

The chain carries TRBV5-6 and TRBJ2-1, with 8 bases fitting TRBD1. Germline V gene sequence: CDR1 SGHDT, CDR2 YYEEEE. Germline trimming cut 4 bases from V and 5 bases from J; bases unmatched to any gene: 8. The CDR3 contains 15 residues. The CDR3 DNA reads TGTGCCAGCAGCCCGACAGGGGCGTGGAACAATGAGCAGTTCTTC. Its translation is CASSPTGAWNNEQFF.

The chain couples TRBV7-9 to TRBJ1-1; D gene unclear. Trimming took off 4 bases at V and 0 bases at J, with 6 bases between the two ends. CDR1 is SEHNR and CDR2 is FQNEAQ in the germline V gene (reference sequence). This CDR3 has 13 amino acids. The CDR3: CASSSQMNTEAFF. The CDR3 DNA reads TGTGCCAGCAGCTCCCAGATGAACACTGAAGCTTTCTTT.

The J gene is TRBJ1-2, the V gene TRBV5-4, with D maybe TRBD1 (5 bases). Germline CDR1 and CDR2: SGHNT and YYREEE (reference sequence). The germline V and J ends were trimmed by 5 bases and 6 bases, with 17 bases remaining between them. This CDR3 is 14 amino acids long. The DNA of the CDR3 is TGTGCCAGCAGTCTTGCGGGGGAGGGAGATGGCTACACCTTC. Its protein product is CASSLAGEGDGYTF.

The chain carries TRBV19 and TRBJ2-7; a possible D gene is TRBD2 (6 bases). This CDR3 is built from 13 residues. Trimming cost V 6 bases and J 1 base, with 10 bases left between them. Per germline, CDR1 LNHDA and CDR2 SQIVND (reference sequence). CDR3 bases: TGTGCCAGTAGCGGAGGGATTTCCTACGAGCAGTACTTC. It yields the protein CASSGGISYEQYF. The variable domain in full, with the rest retrieved from reference TRBV19 and TRBJ2-7, is DGGITQSPKYLFRKEGQNVTLSCEQNLNHDAMYWYRQDPGQGLRLIYYSQIVNDFQKGDIAEGYSVSREKKESFPLTVTSAQKNPTAFYLCASSGGISYEQYFGPGTRLTVT.

This clone showed up just a few times. This chain links TRBV5-6 with TRBJ1-2; 8 bases line up with TRBD1. The germline CDR1 and CDR2 sequences are SGHDT and YYEEEE. V trimming: 0 bases; J trimming: 5 bases; junction bases outside the gene matches: 6. This CDR3 has 15 amino acids. The DNA of the CDR3 is TGTGCCAGCAGCTTGGGAGCGACAGGGGAGTATGGCTACACCTTC. This sequence encodes CASSLGATGEYGYTF.

The J gene is TRBJ1-5, the V gene TRBV19; D unresolved. The V end was cut by 3 bases, the J end by 1 base, with 10 bases between. Germline loops: CDR1 LNHDA, CDR2 SQIVND (reference sequence). The CDR3 covers 15 residues. CDR3 DNA sequence: TGTGCCAGTAGTATGTCGACAAGGAGCAATCAGCCCCAGCATTTT. Its translation is CASSMSTRSNQPQHF.

The V gene is TRBV2, the J gene TRBJ1-2; D unresolved. Trimming removed 6 bases from V and 1 base from J, with 15 bases in between. In germline, CDR1 is SNHLY, CDR2 FYNNEI. This CDR3 has 15 residues. CDR3: CASRMRSPNNYGYTF. Here the CDR3 DNA reads TGTGCCAGCAGGATGAGGAGTCCCAATAACTATGGCTACACCTTC.

This sequence joins TRBV7-6 and TRBJ1-3, with D perhaps matching TRBD1 (6 bases). V gave up 5 bases and J gave up 4 bases, with 15 bases separating them. This CDR3 is 15 amino acids long. CDR1 is SGHVS and CDR2 is FNYEAQ in the germline V gene. The CDR3, as DNA: TGTGCCAGCAGCCGAACGTACAGGGACGGAAACACCATATATTTT. Translated: CASSRTYRDGNTIYF.

This chain links TRBV4-1 with TRBJ1-1; tentative D call: TRBD1 (5 bases). The germline V gene has CDR1 MGHRA and CDR2 YSYEKL. Trimming shortened V by 1 base and J by 3 bases, and 12 bases separated the two germline ends. There are 15 residues in the CDR3. Here the CDR3 DNA reads TGCGCCAGCAGCCAAGCGGCCCTACAGGACACTGAAGCTTTCTTT. Its protein is CASSQAALQDTEAFF.

The chain has TRBV19 and TRBJ2-2; a possible D gene is TRBD2 (5 bases). The germline CDR1 and CDR2 sequences are LNHDA and SQIVND (reference sequence). This CDR3 has 13 amino acids. V lost 5 bases and J 6 bases, leaving 10 bases between the germline ends. The CDR3 sequence: CASSGHSAGELFF. For the CDR3, the DNA is TGTGCCAGTAGTGGGCATAGCGCCGGGGAGCTGTTTTTT. The full variable domain, rest sourced from reference TRBV19 and TRBJ2-2, is DGGITQSPKYLFRKEGQNVTLSCEQNLNHDAMYWYRQDPGQGLRLIYYSQIVNDFQKGDIAEGYSVSREKKESFPLTVTSAQKNPTAFYLCASSGHSAGELFFGEGSRLTVL.

The J gene is TRBJ2-7, the V gene TRBV5-1; TRBD2 matches 11 bases. This CDR3 spans 15 amino acids. Trimming cost V 4 bases and J 0 bases; bases outside gene matches: 3. CDR1 and CDR2 (germline): SGHRS, YFSETQ. The CDR3 is CASSETSGSSYEQYF. The CDR3 coding sequence is TGCGCCAGCAGCGAAACTAGCGGGAGCTCCTACGAGCAGTACTTC.

This clone was seen once. V usage is TRBV5-4 and J usage is TRBJ1-3, with no clear D. The V gene lost 0 bases and the J gene lost 4 bases, with 11 bases spanning the gap. CDR1 and CDR2 from the germline V gene are SGHNT and YYREEE (reference sequence). The CDR3 is made up of 15 amino acids. The CDR3 DNA follows: TGTGCCAGCAGCTTGGATTTGGAGAAGGGAAACACCATATATTTT. Encoded protein: CASSLDLEKGNTIYF.

The chain is built from TRBV9 and TRBJ2-3; weak D call: TRBD2 (6 bases). Germline-derived CDR1 and CDR2 are SGDLS and YYNGEE. Trimming stripped 1 base from V and 0 bases from J, with 15 bases between. The CDR3 is made up of 17 amino acids. The CDR3 sequence: CASSVSFGLASTDTQYF. The CDR3 DNA follows: TGTGCCAGCAGCGTAAGTTTTGGGCTAGCGAGCACAGATACGCAGTATTTT.

This sequence joins TRBV30 and TRBJ2-5; the D is unclear. The length of the CDR3 is 13 residues. The germline V gene has CDR1 GTSNPN and CDR2 SVGIG (reference sequence). V lost 0 bases to trimming and J lost 4 bases, with 9 bases between them. CDR3 DNA: TGTGCCTGGAGTGTAGTACTTACAGAGACCCAGTACTTC. This codes for CAWSVVLTETQYF. Filled out from reference TRBV30 and TRBJ2-5, the complete variable domain reads SQTIHQWPATLVQPVGSPLSLECTVEGTSNPNLYWYRQAAGRGLQLLFYSVGIGQISSEVPQNLSASRPQDRQFILSSKKLLLSDSGFYLCAWSVVLTETQYFGPGTRLLVL.

The chain recombines TRBV25-1 with TRBJ2-1; weak D call: TRBD2 (5 bases). V lost 8 bases to trimming and J lost 4 bases, with 18 bases between them. CDR3 length: 15 residues. Germline V gives CDR1 MGHDK, CDR2 SYGVNS. The CDR3 DNA follows: TGTGCCAGCCCCTCGAGAGGGAGAGGGTACAATGAGCAGTTCTTC. Translating gives CASPSRGRGYNEQFF.

This clone was seen only a few times. The chain uses TRBV2 and TRBJ2-1, with D unresolved. Trimming removed 5 bases from V and 0 bases from J, with 11 bases in between. The germline CDR1 and CDR2 sequences are SNHLY and FYNNEI. The CDR3 has 15 amino acids. DNA of the CDR3: TGTGCCAGCAGTCTGATCTCCGGCTCCTACAATGAGCAGTTCTTC. It is translated as CASSLISGSYNEQFF.